This T cell receptor beta chain came from a study of glioma-infiltrating T cells after dendritic cell vaccination. Study-wide results and caveats: Longer survival after dendritic cell vaccination followed higher pretreatment TIL content. Survival was not directly related to TCR clonality in these patients.

Here immunoSEQ multiplex PCR was the method, and the copy in TCRdb shows in-frame clones only, minus some. The repertoire consists of approximately 99,000 clones, with approximately 80% occurring once and the leading ten covering about 5.7%. There are 15 residues in the CDR3. From germline, CDR1 is MNHEY and CDR2 SMNVEV (reference sequence). Unmatched junction bases numbered 7, after V lost 5 bases and J lost 5 bases. This clone was counted once. Antigen: not known. Time point given: after dendritic cell vaccination, including at tumor progression/relapse. Before vaccination, two weeks after the third vaccination, and at progression, PBMC were collected.

The TCR comes from a human donor with glioblastoma. V gene TRBV27 combines with J gene TRBJ2-2, with TRBD2 matching 8 bases. The sample consisted of blood, taken after dendritic cell vaccination. This CDR3 is CASSPTSGATGELFF. The CDR3, as DNA: TGTGCCAGCAGTCCCACTAGCGGAGCTACCGGGGAGCTGTTTTTT.